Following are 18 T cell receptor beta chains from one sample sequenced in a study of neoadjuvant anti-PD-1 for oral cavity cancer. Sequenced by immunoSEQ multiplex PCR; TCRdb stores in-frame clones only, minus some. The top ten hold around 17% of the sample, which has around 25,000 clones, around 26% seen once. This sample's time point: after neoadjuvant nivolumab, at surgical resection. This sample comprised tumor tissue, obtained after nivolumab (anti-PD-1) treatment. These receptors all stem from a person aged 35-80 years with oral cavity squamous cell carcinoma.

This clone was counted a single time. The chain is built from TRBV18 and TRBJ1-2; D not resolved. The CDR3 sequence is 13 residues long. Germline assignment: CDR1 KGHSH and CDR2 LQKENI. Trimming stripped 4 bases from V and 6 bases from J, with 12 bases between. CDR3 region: CASSLGAPNGYTF. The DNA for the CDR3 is TGTGCCAGCTCACTCGGCGCGCCGAATGGCTACACCTTC.

CDR3 nucleotide sequence: TGTGGGGGCAGAGCAACTAATGAAAAACTGTTTTTT. Protein: CGGRATNEKLFF. This chain connects TRBV30 to TRBJ1-4, with D possibly being TRBD1 (5 bases). There are 12 residues in the CDR3. From germline, CDR1 is GTSNPN and CDR2 SVGIG (reference sequence).

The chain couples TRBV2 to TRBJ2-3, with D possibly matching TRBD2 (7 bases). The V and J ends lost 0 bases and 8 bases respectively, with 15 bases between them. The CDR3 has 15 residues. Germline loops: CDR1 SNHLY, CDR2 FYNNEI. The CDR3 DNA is TGTGCCAGCAGTGAAGCCGCGGGGGAGGGGGGTACGCAGTATTTT. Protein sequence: CASSEAAGEGGTQYF.

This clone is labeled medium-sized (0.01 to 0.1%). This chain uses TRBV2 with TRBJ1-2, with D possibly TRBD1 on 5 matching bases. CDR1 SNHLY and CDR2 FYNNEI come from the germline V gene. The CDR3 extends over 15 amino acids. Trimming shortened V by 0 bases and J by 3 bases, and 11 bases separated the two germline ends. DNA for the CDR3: TGTGCCAGCAGTGAAGCGCCTCAAGGGGACTATGGCTACACCTTC. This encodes CASSEAPQGDYGYTF.

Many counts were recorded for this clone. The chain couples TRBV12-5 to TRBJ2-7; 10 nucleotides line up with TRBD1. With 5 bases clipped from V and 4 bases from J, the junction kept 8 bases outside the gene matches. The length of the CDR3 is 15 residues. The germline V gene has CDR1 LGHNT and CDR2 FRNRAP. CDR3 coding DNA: TGTGCTAGTGGTCCGGGACAGGGGATGGTTTACGAGCAGTACTTC. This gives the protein CASGPGQGMVYEQYF.

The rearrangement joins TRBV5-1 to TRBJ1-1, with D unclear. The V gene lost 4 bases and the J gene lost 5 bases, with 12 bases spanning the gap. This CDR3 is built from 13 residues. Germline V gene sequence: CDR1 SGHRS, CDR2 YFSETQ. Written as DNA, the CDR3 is TGCGCCAGCAGCCTCTTGGGAGGGACTGAAGCTTTCTTT. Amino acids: CASSLLGGTEAFF.

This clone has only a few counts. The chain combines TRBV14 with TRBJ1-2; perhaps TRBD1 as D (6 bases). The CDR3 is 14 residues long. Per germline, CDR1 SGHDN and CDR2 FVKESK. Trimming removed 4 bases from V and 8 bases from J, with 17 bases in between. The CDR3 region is CASSLLDRHHGYTF. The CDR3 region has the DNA TGTGCCAGCAGCCTTTTGGACAGACACCACGGCTACACCTTC.

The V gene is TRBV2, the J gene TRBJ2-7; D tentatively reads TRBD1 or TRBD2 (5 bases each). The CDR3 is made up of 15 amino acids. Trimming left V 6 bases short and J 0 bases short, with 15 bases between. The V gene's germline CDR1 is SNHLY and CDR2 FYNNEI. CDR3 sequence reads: CASSWGPLVSYEQYF. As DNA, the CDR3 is TGTGCCAGCAGCTGGGGACCACTTGTCTCCTACGAGCAGTACTTC.

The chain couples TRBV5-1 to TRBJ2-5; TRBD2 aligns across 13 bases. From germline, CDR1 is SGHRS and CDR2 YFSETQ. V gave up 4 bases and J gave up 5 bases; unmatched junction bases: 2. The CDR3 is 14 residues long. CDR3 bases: TGCGCCAGCAGCGGACTAGCGGGAGAGGAGACCCAGTACTTC. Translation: CASSGLAGEETQYF.

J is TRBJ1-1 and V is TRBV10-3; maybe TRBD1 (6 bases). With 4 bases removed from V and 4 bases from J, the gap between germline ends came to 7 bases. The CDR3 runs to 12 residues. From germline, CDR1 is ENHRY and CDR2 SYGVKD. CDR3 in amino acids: CAISGGATEAFF. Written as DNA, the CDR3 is TGTGCCATCAGTGGGGGGGCCACTGAAGCTTTCTTT.

The CDR3 sequence: CASSWGSNQPQHF. DNA for the CDR3: TGTGCCAGCAGTTGGGGTAGCAATCAGCCCCAGCATTTT. The chain combines TRBV6-5 with TRBJ1-5; D unclear. V gave up 4 bases and J gave up 0 bases, with 4 bases separating them. Germline CDR1 reads MNHEY; CDR2 reads SVGAGI. The CDR3 has 13 amino acids.

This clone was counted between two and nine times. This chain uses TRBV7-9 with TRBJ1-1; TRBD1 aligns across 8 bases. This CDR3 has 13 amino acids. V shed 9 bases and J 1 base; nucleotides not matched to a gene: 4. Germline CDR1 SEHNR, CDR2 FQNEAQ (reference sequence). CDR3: CASNRGENTEAFF. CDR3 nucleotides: TGTGCCAGTAACAGGGGGGAGAACACTGAAGCTTTCTTT.

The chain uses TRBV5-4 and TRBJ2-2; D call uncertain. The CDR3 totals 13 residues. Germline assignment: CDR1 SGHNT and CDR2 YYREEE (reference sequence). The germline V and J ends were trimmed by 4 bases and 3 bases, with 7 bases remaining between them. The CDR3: CASSRTYTGELFF. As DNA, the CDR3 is TGTGCCAGCAGCCGTACATACACCGGGGAGCTGTTTTTT.

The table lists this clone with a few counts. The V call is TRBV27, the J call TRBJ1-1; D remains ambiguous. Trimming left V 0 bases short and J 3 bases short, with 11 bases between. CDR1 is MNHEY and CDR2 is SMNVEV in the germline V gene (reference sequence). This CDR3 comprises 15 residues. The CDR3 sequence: CASSLSPLRDTEAFF. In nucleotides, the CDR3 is TGTGCCAGCAGTTTATCGCCCCTACGGGACACTGAAGCTTTCTTT.

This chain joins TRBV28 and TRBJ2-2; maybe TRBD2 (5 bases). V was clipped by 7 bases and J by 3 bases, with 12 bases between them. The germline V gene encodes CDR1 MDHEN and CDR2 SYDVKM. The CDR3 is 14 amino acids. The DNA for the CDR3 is TGTGCCAGCAAACGGGGTGGGGACACCGGGGAGCTGTTTTTT. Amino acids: CASKRGGDTGELFF.

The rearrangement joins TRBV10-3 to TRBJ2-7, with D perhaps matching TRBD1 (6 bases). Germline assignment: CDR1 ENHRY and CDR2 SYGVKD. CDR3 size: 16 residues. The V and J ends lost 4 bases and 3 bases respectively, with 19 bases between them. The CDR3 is CAISGSGAPNRYEQYF. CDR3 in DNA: TGTGCCATCAGTGGCTCAGGGGCTCCAAACCGCTACGAGCAGTACTTC.

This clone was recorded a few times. CDR3 loop: CASSFETGIYGYTF. As DNA, the CDR3 is TGTGCCAGCAGCTTCGAGACAGGAATCTATGGCTACACCTTC. The chain recombines TRBV5-8 with TRBJ1-2; possibly TRBD1 for D (6 bases). The CDR3 covers 14 residues. Germline V gene lookup returns CDR1 SGHTS and CDR2 YDEGEE. The V end lost 2 bases, the J end lost 4 bases, and 12 bases lay between the germline ends.

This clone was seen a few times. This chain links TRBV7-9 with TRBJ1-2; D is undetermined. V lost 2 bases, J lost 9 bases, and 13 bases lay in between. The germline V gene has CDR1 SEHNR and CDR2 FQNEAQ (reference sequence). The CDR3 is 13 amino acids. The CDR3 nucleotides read TGTGCCAGCAGCTTATACGGGGAGGCGAGCTACACCTTC. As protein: CASSLYGEASYTF. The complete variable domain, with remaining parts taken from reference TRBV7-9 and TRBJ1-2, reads DTGVSQNPRHKITKRGQNVTFRCDPISEHNRLYWYRQTLGQGPEFLTYFQNEAQLEKSRLLSDRFSAERPKGSFSTLEIQRTEQGDSAMYLCASSLYGEASYTFGSGTRLTVV.